The rows below give T cell receptor beta chains drawn from one sample of a study of T cells after posttransplantation cyclophosphamide. Here immunoSEQ multiplex PCR was the method, and the copy in TCRdb shows in-frame clones only, minus some. This record lists about 39,000 clones, none seen once only, and the top ten clones contain about 4.2%. The sample was PBMCs. All receptors derive from a woman in her forties or fifties in good health and a related stem cell transplant donor. Each CDR3 is given with its conserved first and last residue. The order of the fields is clone size, V gene, D gene, J gene, CDR3 DNA, CDR3 protein. The D gene is left open where the match is weak. The size entry is marked missing in some rows and otherwise reads once, few, many or a size class.

>many|TRBV28|NA|TRBJ1-3
TGTGCCAGCAGTTCCTTCTCCGGGAACACCATATATTTT
CASSSFSGNTIYF
>many|TRBV25-1|TRBD2|TRBJ2-1
TGTGCCAGCATAAGATCGGGACTAGCAGGCAATGAGCAGTTCTTC
CASIRSGLAGNEQFF
>many|TRBV5-5|TRBD1|TRBJ1-5
TGTGCCAGCAGCTTACAGGGGCTCAATCAGCCCCAGCATTTT
CASSLQGLNQPQHF
>many|TRBV10-2|NA|TRBJ2-1
TGCGCCACCCTGGGGGGGGCGAGCTCCTACAATGAGCAGTTCTTC
CATLGGASSYNEQFF
>many|TRBV10-3|TRBD1|TRBJ2-2
TGTGCCATCAGTGATTCCGGGACAGCCACCGGGGAGCTGTTTTTT
CAISDSGTATGELFF
>many|TRBV9|NA|TRBJ1-5
TGTGCCAGCAGCACAGGGCAGGGTGAGCGCGGTCAGCCCCAGCATTTT
CASSTGQGERGQPQHF
>many|TRBV5-5|TRBD1|TRBJ1-2
TGTGCCAGCAGCCTAATACAGGGGGATGGCTACACCTTC
CASSLIQGDGYTF
>many|TRBV29-1|TRBD1|TRBJ1-4
TGCAGCGTTGAAGGCGTCACAGGGGAGAGGGAAAAACTGTTTTTT
CSVEGVTGEREKLFF
>many|TRBV9|NA|TRBJ2-7
TGTGCCAGCAGCGTGATGCAGGGAGGCGAGCAGTACTTC
CASSVMQGGEQYF
>many|TRBV5-1|NA|TRBJ2-7
TGCGCCAGCAGCTCTCACTTGGGGGCCGAGCAGTACTTC
CASSSHLGAEQYF
>few|TRBV14|NA|TRBJ2-3
TGTGCCAGCAGCCAAGATTCATGGCCGGGGACTAGCACAGATACGCAGTATTTT
CASSQDSWPGTSTDTQYF
>many|TRBV25-1|NA|TRBJ1-5
TGTGCCAGCGGAGATCAGTGGCCCCAGCATTTT
CASGDQWPQHF
>many|TRBV2|TRBD1|TRBJ1-1
TGTGCCAGCAGTCACGACAGGGGCGACACTGAAGCTTTCTTT
CASSHDRGDTEAFF
>many|TRBV18|TRBD1|TRBJ2-7
TGTGCCAGCTCGGCGATTCAGGGGGATCACGAGCAGTACTTC
CASSAIQGDHEQYF
>many|TRBV7-9|TRBD1|TRBJ2-7
TGTGCCAGCAGCTTAGCGACAGGGGTTTTTTCCTACGAGCAGTACTTC
CASSLATGVFSYEQYF
>NA|TRBV25-1|TRBD1|TRBJ1-6
TGTGCCAGCGCCGACAGGGTGGTCTCCTATAATTCACCCCTCCACTTT
CASADRVVSYNSPLHF
>many|TRBV19|TRBD1|TRBJ1-2
TGTGCCAGTAGGGAGCTTGACAGGGTCTCTTCGGGTGGCTACACCTTC
CASRELDRVSSGGYTF
>many|TRBV11-3|NA|TRBJ2-1
TGTGCCAGCAGCTCCGCCGGCAATGAGCAGTTCTTC
CASSSAGNEQFF
>many|TRBV7-9|NA|TRBJ2-7
TGTGCCAGCAGCTTATGGACAGTCCACGAGCAGTACTTC
CASSLWTVHEQYF
>many|TRBV5-1|NA|TRBJ1-6
TGCGCCAGCAGCTTGGGCCCCAGGGATCCTTCACCCCTCCACTTT
CASSLGPRDPSPLHF
>many|TRBV30|NA|TRBJ1-5
TGTGCCTGGACCCCCGGACACGTGAATCAGCCCCAGCATTTT
CAWTPGHVNQPQHF
>few|TRBV6-5|TRBD2|TRBJ2-1
TGTGCCAGCAGTGCCCCAGCGGGGGGCTATGGTGAGCAGTTCTTC
CASSAPAGGYGEQFF
>many|TRBV28|NA|TRBJ2-7
TGTGCCAGCAGTTTCACCGGCGACTCCTACGAGCAGTACTTC
CASSFTGDSYEQYF
>few|TRBV29-1|TRBD2|TRBJ2-3
TGCAGCTCAAGGACTAGCTTAGCGACAGATACGCAGTATTTT
CSSRTSLATDTQYF
>many|TRBV7-7|NA|TRBJ2-2
TGTGCCAGCAGCTCTAGAGTCGCCGGGGAGCTGTTTTTT
CASSSRVAGELFF
>many|TRBV18|TRBD2|TRBJ2-1
TGTGCCAGCTCACCACCGGGCGGGAGCTACAATGAGCAGTTCTTC
CASSPPGGSYNEQFF
>many|TRBV18|NA|TRBJ1-1
TGTGCCAGCTCACCACGGCAGGACTCGAACACTGAAGCTTTCTTT
CASSPRQDSNTEAFF
>many|TRBV15|TRBD1|TRBJ2-2
TGTGCCACCAGCAACCGGGACAGAGAGTTGTTTTTT
CATSNRDRELFF
>many|TRBV7-6|TRBD1|TRBJ2-3
TGTGCCAGCAGCCCGCGGGACAGGGGACATCGTGAAGATACGCAGTATTTT
CASSPRDRGHREDTQYF
>many|TRBV11-2|NA|TRBJ1-1
TGTGCCAGCAGCCCGCAGGGTCTTGAAGCTTTCTTT
CASSPQGLEAFF
>many|TRBV6-5|TRBD1|TRBJ2-7
TGTGCCAGCAGTGCACCGGGACAGGGACACTACGAGCAGTACTTC
CASSAPGQGHYEQYF
>many|TRBV7-2|TRBD2|TRBJ2-5
TGTGCCAGCAGCCGTCGGTGGGCGGGGGGCCCCCAAGAGACCCAGTACTTC
CASSRRWAGGPQETQYF
>many|TRBV7-9|TRBD2|TRBJ2-1
TGTGCCAGCAGCTTCCTGGGACTAGCGGGTGGGGAGCAGTTCTTC
CASSFLGLAGGEQFF
>many|TRBV5-6|NA|TRBJ1-1
TGTGCCAGCAGCTTGGACAGGTACAACACTGAAGCTTTCTTT
CASSLDRYNTEAFF
>many|TRBV5-4|NA|TRBJ1-2
TGTGCCAGCACCGATACAATTATTCAGGGGCTTGACTATGGCTACACCTTC
CASTDTIIQGLDYGYTF
>many|TRBV11-3|NA|TRBJ2-3
TGTGCCAGCAGCTTAGACAGGGTCGGAGATACGCAGTATTTT
CASSLDRVGDTQYF
>many|TRBV7-2|NA|TRBJ2-2
TGTGCCAGCAGCTTACGACAGAACACCGGGGAGCTGTTTTTT
CASSLRQNTGELFF
>many|TRBV28|TRBD1|TRBJ2-7
TGTGCCAGCAGGCGTCAACAGGGGGCGGCCTACGAGCAGTACTTC
CASRRQQGAAYEQYF
>many|TRBV19|TRBD1|TRBJ1-1
TGTGCCTTACGGACAGGGGGGAACACTGAAGCTTTCTTT
CALRTGGNTEAFF
>many|TRBV28|NA|TRBJ1-5
TGTGCCAGCCCACCGCCTTTTAGGACAGCTCAATATAGCAATCAGCCCCAGCATTTT
CASPPPFRTAQYSNQPQHF
>many|TRBV6-1|NA|TRBJ1-6
TGTGCCAGCAGCCGGTGGGGCGGAGATTCACCCCTCCACTTT
CASSRWGGDSPLHF
>many|TRBV19|NA|TRBJ1-2
TGTGCCAGTAGACCGACAGAGCGCTATGGCTACACCTTC
CASRPTERYGYTF
>many|TRBV5-1|TRBD1|TRBJ1-5
TGCGCCAGCAGCCTTGACAGGGGCGGCAATCAGCCCCAGCATTTT
CASSLDRGGNQPQHF
>many|TRBV5-5|NA|TRBJ2-2
TGTGCCAGCAGCTCCCAGGCCAACACCGGGGAGCTGTTTTTT
CASSSQANTGELFF
>many|TRBV2|NA|TRBJ1-5
TGTGCCAGCAACCTACAGGTCAATCAGCCCCAGCATTTT
CASNLQVNQPQHF
>NA|TRBV5-4|TRBD1|TRBJ2-5
TGTGCCAGCACTTTGACAGGGGGAAAGATCCAAGAGACCCAGTACTTC
CASTLTGGKIQETQYF
>many|TRBV4-2|TRBD1|TRBJ1-2
TGTGCCAGCAGCCAAGGAGACGGACAGGGGGGAGGCTACACCTTC
CASSQGDGQGGGYTF
>many|TRBV7-2|TRBD2|TRBJ2-7
TGTGCCAGCAGCTTAGGGTGGGGGGGCTACGAGCAGTACTTC
CASSLGWGGYEQYF
>many|TRBV5-1|NA|TRBJ2-7
TGCGCCAGCAGCTTGGCCGTAGGAGGGACCGAGCAGTACTTC
CASSLAVGGTEQYF
>many|TRBV28|NA|TRBJ1-3
TGTGCCACCGACGGGGTTTCGGGAAACACCATATATTTT
CATDGVSGNTIYF
>many|TRBV19|NA|TRBJ2-7
TGTGCCAGTAGTATCATAACCGGGGTTTCCTACGAGCAGTACTTC
CASSIITGVSYEQYF
>many|TRBV27|TRBD1|TRBJ1-5
TGTGCCAGTTGTAGCAGGGGGCCTAATCAGCCCCAGCATTTT
CASCSRGPNQPQHF
>many|TRBV25-1|NA|TRBJ1-3
TGTGCCAGCAGCACAGGGTTCGCCATATATTTT
CASSTGFAIYF
>many|TRBV2|TRBD1|TRBJ1-2
TGTGCCAGCAGCGAACAGGGGGTCGGCTATGGCTACACCTTC
CASSEQGVGYGYTF
>many|TRBV5-4|NA|TRBJ2-7
TGTGCCAGCAGCTTTGACAGCTACGAGCAGTACTTC
CASSFDSYEQYF
>many|TRBV19|NA|TRBJ1-1
TGTGCCAGTAGTTTAACCGACAGGTTCTCTCCCGAAGCTTTCTTT
CASSLTDRFSPEAFF